Listed below are T cell receptor beta chains from one sample, sequenced in a study of control samples from healthy donors and cancer patients. The repertoire was sequenced with immunoSEQ multiplex PCR; TCRdb's copy has only in-frame clones and lacks some. The table lists 150,000 to 200,000 clones, around 93% of them singletons. Source material: blood. These TCRs come from a woman aged 55-75 years in good health. Both conserved end residues are part of each CDR3. Fields, in order: V gene, CDR3 length, J gene, CDR3 protein.

TRBV9,17,TRBJ2-2,CASSPSRSPGQTGELFF
TRBV9,17,TRBJ2-1,CASSVRPGTGARGEQFF
TRBV4-2,13,TRBJ2-7,CASSQAGPYEQYF
TRBV10-3,18,TRBJ2-7,CAISDGLAGAPTIYEQYF
TRBV5-1,17,TRBJ2-3,CASSLVVGLTPTDTQYF
TRBV5-1,12,TRBJ2-3,CASSSGQDTQYF
TRBV4-1,18,TRBJ1-2,CASSQGGQGRTANYGYTF
TRBV7-3,18,TRBJ2-1,CASSLRMAGTGDYNEQFF
TRBV13,15,TRBJ2-3,CASSRMVGGADTQYF
TRBV3-1/TRBV3-2,14,TRBJ1-1,CASSQENLNTEAFF
TRBV6-5,15,TRBJ1-6,CASSYEGSYNSPLHF
TRBV9,14,TRBJ1-2,CASSPTGGNYGYTF
TRBV5-3,17,TRBJ2-7,CARSLVGTDGKSYEQYF
TRBV7-2,15,TRBJ1-1,CASSLLGGGNTEAFF
TRBV3-1/TRBV3-2,16,TRBJ2-5,CASSQDDWLRGETQYF
TRBV27,13,TRBJ1-1,CASLLLGSTEAFF
TRBV4-1,14,TRBJ2-1,CASSQDKHYNEQFF
TRBV24-1,11,TRBJ1-6,CATSVNSPLHF
TRBV7-2,14,TRBJ1-3,CASSQWVSGNTIYF
TRBV9,16,TRBJ2-1,CASSPRLAGVYNEQFF
TRBV6-6,14,TRBJ1-2,CASFRGPPNYGYTF
TRBV7-2,13,TRBJ1-4,CASSLGGAEKLFF
TRBV3-1/TRBV3-2,12,TRBJ2-3,CASSQEGTKPYF
TRBV7-2,16,TRBJ1-2,CASSQDPLGRTGGYTF
TRBV18,15,TRBJ2-1,CASSPTTDRANEQFF
TRBV5-1,15,TRBJ1-1,CASSLVVGTNTEAFF
TRBV21-1,17,TRBJ1-5,CASSKDSERECNQPQHF
TRBV7-9,16,TRBJ1-1,CASSLGDLSMNTEAFF
TRBV6-6,15,TRBJ1-5,CASSYDRGGNQPQHF
TRBV28,15,TRBJ2-3,CASSPGGLAADTQYF
TRBV20-1,12,TRBJ1-2,CSASRQNYGYTF
TRBV5-1,15,TRBJ2-1,CASSLGVGGHNEQFF
TRBV10-3,18,TRBJ1-5,CAISESSGQVGSNQPQHF
TRBV19,14,TRBJ2-3,CATATGIFTDTQYF
TRBV12-3/TRBV12-4,13,TRBJ2-7,CASSLTGTYEQYF
TRBV29-1,13,TRBJ1-1,CSLRQAENTEAFF
TRBV10-3,14,TRBJ2-3,CAISVAANTDTQYF
TRBV27,18,TRBJ1-4,CASSPRDPSISTNEKLFF
TRBV5-6,12,TRBJ1-2,CASSEGNYGYTF
TRBV7-9,15,TRBJ1-1,CASTHWGIGNTEAFF
TRBV5-6,17,TRBJ1-1,CASSPRSQALLGTEAFF
TRBV11-2,14,TRBJ1-1,CASSLVQGNTEAFF
TRBV7-9,15,TRBJ1-1,CASSLRAGTNTEAFF
TRBV7-2,15,TRBJ1-2,CASSYSTLQGTGYTF